These T cell receptor beta chains were read from a single sample in a study of blood T cells in healthy people across ages. Each CDR3 protein is one row after TCRdb ran MiXCR on the 5' RACE reads. Among more than 800,000 distinct CDR3 sequences listed, around 45% were seen once. Input material: blood. Source of these receptors: a woman aged 55-70 years in good health. Both conserved end residues are part of each CDR3. The D gene is left open where the match is weak. The size field is filled for only some rows; it gives once, few, many or a size class.

j_call,d_call,v_call,clone_size,cdr3_nt,cdr3_aa
TRBJ2-3,TRBD2,TRBV29-1,few,TGCAGCGGCCGAGGACTAGGGGCGGCAGATACGCAGTATTTT,CSGRGLGAADTQYF
TRBJ2-1,TRBD1,TRBV3-1,NA,TGTGCCAGCAGTCCAAGAATTATACAGGGGACGGCTCTGGGGCAGTTCTTC,CASSPRIIQGTALGQFF
TRBJ1-2,NA,TRBV20-1,NA,TGCAGTGCTCCGGGGCTTTATGGCTACACCTTC,CSAPGLYGYTF
TRBJ2-4,NA,TRBV10-3,few,TGTGCCATCGGTGGGAAGGACAAAAACATTCAGTACTTC,CAIGGKDKNIQYF
TRBJ1-1,NA,TRBV6-1,NA,TGTGCCAGCAGTGAGGCTATGAGCGCTGAAGCTTTCTTT,CASSEAMSAEAFF
TRBJ2-7,TRBD2,TRBV6-1,NA,TGTGCCAGCAAAAATCCCGCCGGGACTAGCGGGAGAGGGGGCTACGAGCAGTACTTC,CASKNPAGTSGRGGYEQYF
TRBJ1-6,NA,TRBV27,NA,TGTGCCAGCAGCCCCTCGATCGACATTAATAATTCACCCCTCCACTTT,CASSPSIDINNSPLHF
TRBJ1-2,TRBD1,TRBV15,NA,TGTGCCACCAGCAGAGATCTCCAGGGGGCGGTGGGGCCCTATGGCTACACCTTC,CATSRDLQGAVGPYGYTF
TRBJ2-5,TRBD2,TRBV29-1,few,TGCAGCGTTGAAACACTAGCGGGAGGACTGATACAAGAGACCCAGTACTTC,CSVETLAGGLIQETQYF
TRBJ1-2,TRBD1,TRBV5-1,NA,TGCGCCCGCAGCTTGGGGGGACAGGACTATGGCTACACCTTC,CARSLGGQDYGYTF
TRBJ2-1,NA,TRBV29-1,NA,TGCAGCGCGATTAAGAATGAGCAGTTCTTC,CSAIKNEQFF
TRBJ2-1,NA,TRBV20-1,few,TGCAGTGCTCCCTTCCCGGGTATCCGCGATGAGCAGTTCTTC,CSAPFPGIRDEQFF
TRBJ1-1,NA,TRBV29-1,NA,TGCAGCGCGACCCAGGACACTGAAGCTTTCTTT,CSATQDTEAFF
TRBJ2-4,NA,TRBV5-6,few,TGTGCCAGCAGCTTGGTCGAGGTGGCCAAAAACATTCAGTACTTC,CASSLVEVAKNIQYF
TRBJ2-5,NA,TRBV7-2,few,TGTGCCGAGCAGGAGACAGGAGAGACCCAGTACTTC,CAEQETGETQYF
TRBJ2-3,TRBD2,TRBV12-3/TRBV12-4,NA,TGTGCCAGCCTGCTAGCGGGAGCCCTAGATACGCAGTATTTT,CASLLAGALDTQYF
TRBJ1-5,NA,TRBV6-1,NA,TGTGCCAGCAATAAGGGGACCGCGCCCCAGCATTTT,CASNKGTAPQHF
TRBJ2-1,NA,TRBV20-1,few,TGCAGTGCTCGCCCCACTTACAATGAGCAGTTCTTC,CSARPTYNEQFF
TRBJ1-1,NA,TRBV2,once,TGTGCCAGCAGTGAACCGGGGGGCATGAACACTGAAGCTTTCTTT,CASSEPGGMNTEAFF
TRBJ2-7,TRBD2,TRBV20-1,few,TGCAGTGCTCAAACCTCCGGGACTAGCGGCTCCTACGAGCAGTACTTC,CSAQTSGTSGSYEQYF
TRBJ2-7,TRBD2,TRBV2,few,TGTGCCAGCAGGACTAGCGGTGTCTACGAGCAGTACTTC,CASRTSGVYEQYF
TRBJ2-5,NA,TRBV20-1,once,TGCAGTGCTAGAGATGTTGGGGCGCGACAAGAGACCCAGTACTTC,CSARDVGARQETQYF
TRBJ1-1,NA,TRBV5-1,few,TGCGCCAGCGCGACAGTTAACACTGAAGCTTTCTTT,CASATVNTEAFF
TRBJ2-7,TRBD2,TRBV20-1,few,TGCAGTGCTACGGTCTATGCGGGAGCCCTCCCCGAGCAGTACTTC,CSATVYAGALPEQYF
TRBJ2-2,NA,TRBV29-1,NA,TGCAGCGTTGAGGTGGTTTCAGGGGTCACCGGGGAGCTGTTTTTT,CSVEVVSGVTGELFF
TRBJ2-1,TRBD2,TRBV4-2,NA,TGTGCCAGCAGCCCCACCGACGGGGGAGGCGGGAGAGGTTTGAATGAGCAGTTCTTC,CASSPTDGGGGRGLNEQFF
TRBJ2-5,TRBD2,TRBV7-2,many,TGTGCCAGCAGCCCCCTGTTTAGCGGGACACAAGAGACCCAGTACTTC,CASSPLFSGTQETQYF
TRBJ2-1,NA,TRBV4-2,few,TGTGCCAGCAGCCAAGATTCGACTAGGGGGCCGTTCTTC,CASSQDSTRGPFF
TRBJ2-5,TRBD2,TRBV20-1,few,TGCAGTGCTAGGTCTAGCGGGGAGACCCAGTACTTC,CSARSSGETQYF
TRBJ1-5,NA,TRBV20-1,NA,TGCAGTGCTAGTGGCTCAGGGACCCCGTATAGCAATCAGCCCCAGCATTTT,CSASGSGTPYSNQPQHF
TRBJ2-1,NA,TRBV15,NA,TGTGCCACCAGCAGAGATAGACCAGAATACAATGAGCAGTTCTTC,CATSRDRPEYNEQFF
TRBJ2-7,NA,TRBV7-9,few,TGTGCCAGCAGCCCGGGACACCGGACCTACGAGCAGTACTTC,CASSPGHRTYEQYF